The rows below give T cell receptor beta chains drawn from one sample of a study of blood T cell repertoires in COVID-19. This table comes from immunoSEQ multiplex PCR, and its TCRdb copy is limited to in-frame clones, with some not included. The repertoire holds about 170,000 clones, with about 90% as singletons. What was sequenced was PBMCs or T cells enriched from blood (not recorded which). The receptors come from a human donor with acute COVID-19. The donor label of this sample is uncertain. The CDR3 runs from the conserved cysteine through the conserved F or W. A D gene is named only where the DNA matches it firmly. Only part of the rows carry a size: once, few, many, or a class if the clone is expanded.

clone size	CDR3 length	J gene	V gene	D gene	CDR3 protein	CDR3 DNA
.	13	TRBJ2-7	TRBV7-6	TRBD1	CASSPDRGHEQYF	TGTGCCAGCAGCCCAGACAGGGGGCACGAGCAGTACTTC
.	17	TRBJ2-2	TRBV19	TRBD2	CASSRGTSGVVSGELFF	TGTGCCAGTAGTAGGGGGACTAGCGGGGTGGTATCCGGGGAGCTGTTTTTT
.	13	TRBJ2-3	TRBV19	.	CASSGLGTDTQYF	TGTGCCAGTAGTGGACTGGGCACAGATACGCAGTATTTT
.	10	TRBJ1-4	TRBV20-1	.	CSVPPWPKDF	TGCAGTGTCCCTCCATGGCCCAAAGATTTT
.	18	TRBJ2-1	TRBV7-2	TRBD2	CASSSSTGTSASYNEQFF	TGTGCCAGCAGCTCCTCCACCGGGACTAGCGCCTCCTACAATGAGCAGTTCTTC
few	14	TRBJ2-2	TRBV4-2	.	CASSHGQYTGELFF	TGTGCCAGCAGCCACGGACAGTACACCGGGGAGCTGTTTTTT
.	17	TRBJ2-1	TRBV15	TRBD2	CATSRDIAGGGNNEQFF	TGTGCCACCAGCAGAGATATCGCGGGGGGCGGTAACAATGAGCAGTTCTTC
once	15	TRBJ2-3	TRBV6-5	TRBD1	CASRDRGRNTDTQYF	TGTGCCAGCCGGGACAGGGGGCGCAACACAGATACGCAGTATTTT
.	15	TRBJ1-1	TRBV28	.	CASSLAGGRGTEAFF	TGTGCCAGCAGTTTGGCCGGGGGAAGGGGCACTGAAGCTTTCTTT
once	14	TRBJ2-1	TRBV2	TRBD2	CASGTSGGNNEQFF	TGTGCCAGCGGGACTAGCGGGGGTAACAATGAGCAGTTCTTC
.	15	TRBJ1-1	TRBV15	TRBD1	CATSPRDRGGEEAFF	TGTGCCACCAGCCCCCGGGACAGGGGAGGAGAAGAAGCTTTCTTT
.	14	TRBJ2-5	TRBV9	.	CASSVQGSWETQYF	TGTGCCAGCAGCGTACAGGGGTCTTGGGAGACCCAGTACTTC
.	15	TRBJ1-3	TRBV2	.	CASTPGRDSGNTIYF	TGTGCCAGCACCCCCGGGAGGGACTCTGGAAACACCATATATTTT
.	14	TRBJ2-7	TRBV30	TRBD1	CAWARGTGHYEQYF	TGTGCCTGGGCTAGGGGGACAGGGCACTACGAGCAGTACTTC
.	15	TRBJ2-1	TRBV7-2	TRBD2	CASSLGLAGAVEQFF	TGTGCCAGCAGTCTCGGCCTAGCGGGGGCGGTTGAGCAGTTCTTC
few	13	TRBJ1-1	TRBV7-9	.	CASSLGEPTEAFF	TGTGCCAGCAGCTTAGGCGAACCCACTGAAGCTTTCTTT
.	16	TRBJ2-5	TRBV11-2	TRBD2	CASSLLASGAQETQYF	TGTGCCAGCAGCTTACTCGCTAGCGGGGCCCAAGAGACCCAGTACTTC
.	14	TRBJ1-1	TRBV19	.	CASSIQPGGTEAFF	TGTGCCAGTAGTATCCAGCCAGGAGGAACTGAAGCTTTCTTT
once	15	TRBJ2-6	TRBV5-4	.	CASSLDSSGANVLTF	TGTGCCAGCAGCCTGGACAGCTCTGGGGCCAACGTCCTGACTTTC
.	13	TRBJ1-2	TRBV6-5	.	CASSYEGRSGYTF	TGTGCCAGCAGTTACGAGGGTCGGTCCGGCTACACCTTC
.	14	TRBJ2-3	TRBV18	.	CASSPSLRTDTQYF	TGTGCCAGCTCACCATCTTTGCGTACAGATACGCAGTATTTT
.	16	TRBJ1-6	TRBV4-1	.	CASSQGTQDYNSPLHF	TGCGCCAGCAGCCAGGGGACACAGGATTATAATTCACCCCTCCACTTT
.	12	TRBJ2-7	TRBV4-2	.	CASSPEGLGQYF	TGTGCCAGCAGCCCAGAGGGGCTAGGGCAGTACTTC
.	17	TRBJ1-2	TRBV27	TRBD1	CASSLIAPEDRGRGYTF	TGTGCCAGCAGTTTAATCGCCCCAGAGGACAGGGGAAGAGGCTACACCTTC
.	13	TRBJ2-2	TRBV12-3/TRBV12-4	.	CASSFLPNGELFF	TGTGCCAGCAGTTTCTTGCCTAACGGGGAGCTGTTTTTT
.	14	TRBJ2-2	TRBV6-5	.	CASSFAANTGELFF	TGTGCCAGCAGTTTTGCGGCCAACACCGGGGAGCTGTTTTTT
.	14	TRBJ1-5	TRBV27	.	CASSLLGEGQPQHF	TGTGCCAGCAGTTTATTAGGGGAGGGCCAGCCCCAGCATTTT
.	19	TRBJ1-5	TRBV4-1	TRBD1	CASSQHPGQGLVSNQPQHF	TGCGCCAGCAGCCAGCACCCGGGACAGGGGCTTGTTAGCAATCAGCCCCAGCATTTT
.	16	TRBJ2-1	TRBV7-6	TRBD2	CASSSQRGGLYNEQFF	TGTGCCAGCAGCTCTCAGCGGGGGGGCCTCTACAATGAGCAGTTCTTC
.	16	TRBJ2-2	TRBV7-3	TRBD2	CASTLGVAGGTGELFF	TGTGCCAGCACCCTAGGGGTAGCGGGGGGCACCGGGGAGCTGTTTTTT
.	12	TRBJ1-5	TRBV12-3/TRBV12-4	.	CASTLGGQPQHF	TGTGCCAGCACCCTGGGGGGTCAGCCCCAGCATTTT
.	13	TRBJ1-1	TRBV27	TRBD1	CARKEQGSPEAFF	TGTGCCAGAAAGGAACAGGGGTCCCCTGAAGCTTTCTTT
once	15	TRBJ1-3	TRBV25-1	.	CASSRRGGAGNTIYF	TGTGCCAGCAGTCGTAGAGGGGGGGCTGGAAACACCATATATTTT
.	15	TRBJ2-3	TRBV6-5	.	CASGGGVTSTDTQYF	TGTGCCAGCGGCGGGGGCGTTACTAGCACAGATACGCAGTATTTT
.	12	TRBJ1-5	TRBV12-5	.	CASGERGQPQHF	TGTGCTAGTGGTGAAAGGGGACAGCCCCAGCATTTT
.	14	TRBJ2-7	TRBV6-5	TRBD2	CASIFELGGGEQYF	TGTGCCAGCATCTTTGAACTCGGGGGGGGCGAGCAGTACTTC
.	12	TRBJ2-5	TRBV12-3/TRBV12-4	.	CASSLPGETQYF	TGTGCCAGCAGTCTCCCCGGGGAGACCCAGTACTTC
.	15	TRBJ2-3	TRBV6-5	.	CASSYRGWSTDTQYF	TGTGCCAGCAGTTACAGGGGTTGGAGCACAGATACGCAGTATTTT
.	15	TRBJ2-7	TRBV7-2	TRBD1	CASSLDGTGADEQYF	TGTGCCAGCAGCTTAGACGGGACAGGGGCTGACGAGCAGTACTTC
.	13	TRBJ2-3	TRBV4-3	.	CASSQDPKDTQYF	TGCGCCAGCAGCCAAGACCCCAAAGATACGCAGTATTTT
.	17	TRBJ2-1	TRBV5-8	TRBD2	CASSLAGTSGANNEQFF	TGTGCCAGCAGCTTGGCCGGGACTAGCGGGGCCAACAATGAGCAGTTCTTC
once	13	TRBJ1-2	TRBV6-5	.	CASSPSANYGYTF	TGTGCCAGTAGTCCGTCAGCTAACTATGGCTACACCTTC
.	14	TRBJ1-5	TRBV19	.	CASSPTASGQPQHF	TGTGCCAGTAGTCCCACCGCGTCGGGGCAGCCCCAGCATTTT
.	14	TRBJ1-3	TRBV5-1	.	CASSVQSSGNTIYF	TGCGCCAGTTCAGTACAGAGCTCTGGAAACACCATATATTTT
.	14	TRBJ1-1	TRBV5-6	TRBD1	CASSLGPTGVEAFF	TGTGCCAGCAGCCTCGGACCTACAGGGGTTGAAGCTTTCTTT
.	12	TRBJ1-2	TRBV19	.	CASAGVLYGYTF	TGTGCCAGTGCAGGGGTGCTGTATGGCTACACCTTC
.	12	TRBJ2-1	TRBV28	TRBD1	CASSFDRVWQFF	TGTGCCAGCAGTTTTGACAGGGTGTGGCAGTTCTTC
.	15	TRBJ2-1	TRBV4-2	TRBD1	CASSAGQGASDEQFF	TGTGCCAGCAGCGCGGGACAGGGGGCGTCGGATGAGCAGTTCTTC